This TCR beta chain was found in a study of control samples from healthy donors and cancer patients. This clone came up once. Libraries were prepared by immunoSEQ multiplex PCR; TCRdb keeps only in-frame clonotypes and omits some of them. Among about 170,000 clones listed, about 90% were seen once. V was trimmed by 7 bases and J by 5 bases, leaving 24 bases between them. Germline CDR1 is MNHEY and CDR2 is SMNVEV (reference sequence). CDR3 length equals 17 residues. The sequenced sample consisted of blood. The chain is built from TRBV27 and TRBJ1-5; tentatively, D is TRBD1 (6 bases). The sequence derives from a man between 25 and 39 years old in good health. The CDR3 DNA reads TGTGCCAGCACCCTTTTATATCGGGACATCCTTTATCAGCCCCAGCATTTT. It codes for CASTLLYRDILYQPQHF.